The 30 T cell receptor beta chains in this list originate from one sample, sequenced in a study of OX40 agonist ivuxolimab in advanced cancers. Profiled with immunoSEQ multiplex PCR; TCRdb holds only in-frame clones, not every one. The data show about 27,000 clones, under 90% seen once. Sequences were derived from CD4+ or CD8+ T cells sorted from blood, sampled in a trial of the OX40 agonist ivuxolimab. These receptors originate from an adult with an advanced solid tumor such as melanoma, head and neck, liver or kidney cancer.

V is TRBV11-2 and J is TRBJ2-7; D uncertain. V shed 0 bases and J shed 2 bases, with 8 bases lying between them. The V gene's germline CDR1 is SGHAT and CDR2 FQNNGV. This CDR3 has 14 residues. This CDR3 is CASSLDFGAYEQYF. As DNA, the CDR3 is TGTGCCAGCAGCTTAGATTTCGGCGCCTACGAGCAGTACTTC.

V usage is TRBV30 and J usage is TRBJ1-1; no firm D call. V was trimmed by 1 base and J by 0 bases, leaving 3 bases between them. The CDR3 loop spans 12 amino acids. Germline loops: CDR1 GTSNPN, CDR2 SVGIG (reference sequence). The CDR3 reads CAWSGLNTEAFF. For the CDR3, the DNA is TGTGCCTGGAGTGGGCTGAACACTGAAGCTTTCTTT.

CDR3 DNA sequence: TGTGCCAGTAGTATAAGACAGAACACTGAAGCTTTCTTT. Translation gives CASSIRQNTEAFF. The rearrangement links TRBV19 to TRBJ1-1; D gene uncertain. The V gene's germline CDR1 is LNHDA and CDR2 SQIVND (reference sequence). There are 13 residues in the CDR3. Trimming pared 2 bases from V and 1 base from J, leaving 5 bases between. The full variable domain, completed using reference TRBV19 and TRBJ1-1, is DGGITQSPKYLFRKEGQNVTLSCEQNLNHDAMYWYRQDPGQGLRLIYYSQIVNDFQKGDIAEGYSVSREKKESFPLTVTSAQKNPTAFYLCASSIRQNTEAFFGQGTRLTVV.

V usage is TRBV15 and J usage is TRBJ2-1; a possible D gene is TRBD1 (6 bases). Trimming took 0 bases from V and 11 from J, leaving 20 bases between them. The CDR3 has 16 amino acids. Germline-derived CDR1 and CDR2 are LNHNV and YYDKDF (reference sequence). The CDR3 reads CATSRDRGSDQGKQFF. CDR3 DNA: TGTGCCACCAGCAGAGATAGAGGTTCAGACCAGGGGAAGCAGTTCTTC. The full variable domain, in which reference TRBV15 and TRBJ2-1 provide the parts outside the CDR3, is DAMVIQNPRYQVTQFGKPVTLSCSQTLNHNVMYWYQQKSSQAPKLLFHYYDKDFNNEADTPDNFQSRRPNTSFCFLDIRSPGLGDTAMYLCATSRDRGSDQGKQFFGPGTRLTVL.

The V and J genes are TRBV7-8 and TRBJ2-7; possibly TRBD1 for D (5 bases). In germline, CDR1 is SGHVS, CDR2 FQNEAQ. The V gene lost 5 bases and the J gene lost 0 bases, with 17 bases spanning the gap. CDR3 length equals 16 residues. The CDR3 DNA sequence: TGTGCCAGCAGCCCCCGGTGGGGCAGCTTCTCCTACGAGCAGTACTTC. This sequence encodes CASSPRWGSFSYEQYF.

This chain's CDR3 is CASSLTGGFYIWDEQYF. The DNA for the CDR3 is TGTGCCAGCAGCTTAACAGGGGGGTTTTATATTTGGGACGAGCAGTACTTC. This rearrangement joins TRBV7-9 to TRBJ2-7, with TRBD1 matching over 8 bases. Germline V lookup: CDR1 SEHNR, CDR2 FQNEAQ (reference sequence). The CDR3 contains 17 residues. V was clipped by 2 bases and J by 5 bases; unmatched bases: 14.

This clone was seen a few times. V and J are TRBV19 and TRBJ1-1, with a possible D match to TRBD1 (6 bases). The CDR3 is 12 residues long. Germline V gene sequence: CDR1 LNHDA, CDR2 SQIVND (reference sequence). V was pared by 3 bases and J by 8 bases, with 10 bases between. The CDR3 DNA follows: TGTGCCAGTAGTATCGCCCAGGGGGAAGCTTTCTTT. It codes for CASSIAQGEAFF.

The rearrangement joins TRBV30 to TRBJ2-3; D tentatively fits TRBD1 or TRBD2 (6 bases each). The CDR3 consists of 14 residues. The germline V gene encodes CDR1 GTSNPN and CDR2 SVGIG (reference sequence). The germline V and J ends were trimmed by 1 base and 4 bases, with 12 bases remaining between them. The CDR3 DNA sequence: TGTGCCTGGAGTGGCCTAGGGGGGTCAGATACGCAGTATTTT. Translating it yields CAWSGLGGSDTQYF.

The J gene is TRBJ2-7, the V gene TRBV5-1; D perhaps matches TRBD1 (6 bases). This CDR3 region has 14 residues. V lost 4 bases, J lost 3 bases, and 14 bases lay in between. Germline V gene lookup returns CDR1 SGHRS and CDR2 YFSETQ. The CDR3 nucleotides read TGCGCCAGCAGCCAGTCGGGACACTTCTACGAGCAGTACTTC. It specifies CASSQSGHFYEQYF.

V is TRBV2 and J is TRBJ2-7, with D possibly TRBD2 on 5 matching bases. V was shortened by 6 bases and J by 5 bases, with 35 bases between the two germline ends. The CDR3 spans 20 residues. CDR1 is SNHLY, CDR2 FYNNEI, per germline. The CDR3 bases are TGTGCCAGCAGAGACGCGCCGGGATGGCGGCGGGTACGATCCTACGACGAGCAGTACTTC. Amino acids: CASRDAPGWRRVRSYDEQYF.

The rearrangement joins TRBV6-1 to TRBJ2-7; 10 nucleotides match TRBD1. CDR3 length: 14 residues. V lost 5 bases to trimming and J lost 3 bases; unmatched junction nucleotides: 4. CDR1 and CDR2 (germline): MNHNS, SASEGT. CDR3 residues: CASSSRDRGYEQYF. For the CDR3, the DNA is TGTGCCAGCAGTAGCCGGGACAGGGGCTACGAGCAGTACTTC.

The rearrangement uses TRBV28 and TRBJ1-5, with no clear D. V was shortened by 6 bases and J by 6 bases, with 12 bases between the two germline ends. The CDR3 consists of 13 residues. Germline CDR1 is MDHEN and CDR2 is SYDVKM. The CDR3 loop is CASSLVGSQPQHF. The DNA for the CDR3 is TGTGCCAGCAGCCTGGTCGGGAGTCAGCCCCAGCATTTT.

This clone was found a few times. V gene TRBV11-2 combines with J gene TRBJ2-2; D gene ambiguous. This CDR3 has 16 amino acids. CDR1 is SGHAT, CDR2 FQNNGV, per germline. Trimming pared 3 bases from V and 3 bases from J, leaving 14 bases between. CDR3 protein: CASSLSHDTYTGELFF. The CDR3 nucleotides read TGTGCCAGCAGCTTGTCACACGACACTTACACCGGGGAGCTGTTTTTT.

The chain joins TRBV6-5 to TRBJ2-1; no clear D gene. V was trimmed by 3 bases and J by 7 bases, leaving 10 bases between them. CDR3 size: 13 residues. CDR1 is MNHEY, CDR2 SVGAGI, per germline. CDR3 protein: CASSYSSPNEQFF. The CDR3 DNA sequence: TGTGCCAGCAGTTATTCATCGCCGAATGAGCAGTTCTTC.

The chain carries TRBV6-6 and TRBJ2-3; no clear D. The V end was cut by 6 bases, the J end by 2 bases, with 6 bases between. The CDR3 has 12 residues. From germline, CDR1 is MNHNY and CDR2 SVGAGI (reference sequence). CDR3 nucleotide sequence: TGTGCCAGCAGCCCAACCACAGATACGCAGTATTTT. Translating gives CASSPTTDTQYF.

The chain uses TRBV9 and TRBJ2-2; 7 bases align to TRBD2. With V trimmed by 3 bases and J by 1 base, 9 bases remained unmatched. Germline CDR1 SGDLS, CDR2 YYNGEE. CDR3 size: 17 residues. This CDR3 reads CASSGAGRVLNTGELFF. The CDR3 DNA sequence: TGTGCCAGCAGCGGAGCGGGGAGGGTACTGAACACCGGGGAGCTGTTTTTT.

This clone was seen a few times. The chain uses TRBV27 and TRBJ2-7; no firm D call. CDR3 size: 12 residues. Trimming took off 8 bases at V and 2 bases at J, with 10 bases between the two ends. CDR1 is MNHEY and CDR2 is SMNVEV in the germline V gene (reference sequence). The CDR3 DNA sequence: TGTGCCAGCGGCCTGGACGCCTACGAGCAGTACTTC. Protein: CASGLDAYEQYF.

CDR3 DNA: TGTGCCAGCAGTTACTCGTCACAGGCGGGTAACAATGAGCAGTTCTTC. This gives the protein CASSYSSQAGNNEQFF. The J gene is TRBJ2-1, the V gene TRBV6-5; D may correspond to TRBD1 or TRBD2 (5 bases each). CDR3 length equals 16 residues. Germline assignment: CDR1 MNHEY and CDR2 SVGAGI. Trimming took off 0 bases at V and 5 bases at J, with 14 bases between the two ends.

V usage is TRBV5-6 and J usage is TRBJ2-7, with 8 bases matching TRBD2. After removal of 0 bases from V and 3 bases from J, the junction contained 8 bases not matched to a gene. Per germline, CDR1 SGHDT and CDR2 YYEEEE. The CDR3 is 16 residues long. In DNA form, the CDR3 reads TGTGCCAGCAGCTTGGCCTCGGGGGGGGCCGTCTACGAGCAGTACTTC. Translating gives CASSLASGGAVYEQYF.

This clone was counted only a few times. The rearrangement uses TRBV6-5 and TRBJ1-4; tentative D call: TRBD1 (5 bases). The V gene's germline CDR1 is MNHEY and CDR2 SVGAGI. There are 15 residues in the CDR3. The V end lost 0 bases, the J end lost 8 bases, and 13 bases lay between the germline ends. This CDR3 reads CASSYSPGLREKLFF. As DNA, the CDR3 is TGTGCCAGCAGTTACTCTCCAGGGTTGAGGGAAAAACTGTTTTTT.

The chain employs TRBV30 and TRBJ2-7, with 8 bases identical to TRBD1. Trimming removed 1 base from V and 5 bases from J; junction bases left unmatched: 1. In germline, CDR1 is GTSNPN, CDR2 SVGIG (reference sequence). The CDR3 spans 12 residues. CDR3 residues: CAWSAQGDEQYF. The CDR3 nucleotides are TGTGCCTGGAGTGCACAGGGGGACGAGCAGTACTTC.

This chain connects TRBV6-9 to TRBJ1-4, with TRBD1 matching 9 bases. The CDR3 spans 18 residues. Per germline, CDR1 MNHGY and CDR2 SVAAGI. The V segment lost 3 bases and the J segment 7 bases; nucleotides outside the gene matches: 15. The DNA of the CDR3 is TGTGCCAGCAGTTACAAATCCCTCTCCGGGACAGGGCCTGAAAAACTGTTTTTT. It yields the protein CASSYKSLSGTGPEKLFF.

CDR3 protein: CASSPDGTGELFF. In DNA, the CDR3 is TGTGCCAGCAGCCCTGACGGCACCGGGGAGCTGTTTTTT. This chain connects TRBV28 to TRBJ2-2, with D unclear. This CDR3 is built from 13 residues. Trimming cost V 6 bases and J 4 bases, with 9 bases left between them. Per germline, CDR1 MDHEN and CDR2 SYDVKM.

The DNA for the CDR3 is TGTGCCAGCAGCGCGTCGAATGAGCAGTTCTTC. Protein sequence: CASSASNEQFF. The J gene is TRBJ2-1, the V gene TRBV7-9; D unclear. The ends were cut back, 5 bases at V and 7 bases at J, with 6 bases in the middle. Germline V gene data show CDR1 as SEHNR and CDR2 as FQNEAQ (reference sequence). The CDR3 has 11 residues.

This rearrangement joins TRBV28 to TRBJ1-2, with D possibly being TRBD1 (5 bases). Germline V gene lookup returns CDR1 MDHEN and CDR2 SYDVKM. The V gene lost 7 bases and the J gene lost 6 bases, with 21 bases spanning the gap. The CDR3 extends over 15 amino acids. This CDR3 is CASTSPGDSRNGYTF. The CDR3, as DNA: TGTGCCAGCACCTCTCCGGGGGACTCTCGAAATGGCTACACCTTC.

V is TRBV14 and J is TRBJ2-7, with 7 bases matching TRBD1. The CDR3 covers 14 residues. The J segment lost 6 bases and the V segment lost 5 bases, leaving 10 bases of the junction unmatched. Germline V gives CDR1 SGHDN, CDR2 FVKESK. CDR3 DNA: TGTGCCAGCAGCTGGAGGACAGGCCGGAGCGAGCAGTACTTC. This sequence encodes CASSWRTGRSEQYF.

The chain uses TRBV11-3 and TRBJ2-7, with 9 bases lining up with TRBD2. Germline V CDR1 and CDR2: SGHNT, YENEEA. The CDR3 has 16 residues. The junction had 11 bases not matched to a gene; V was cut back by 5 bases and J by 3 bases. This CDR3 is CASSRSGREGHYEQYF. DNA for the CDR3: TGTGCCAGCAGCCGATCTGGGCGGGAGGGCCACTACGAGCAGTACTTC.

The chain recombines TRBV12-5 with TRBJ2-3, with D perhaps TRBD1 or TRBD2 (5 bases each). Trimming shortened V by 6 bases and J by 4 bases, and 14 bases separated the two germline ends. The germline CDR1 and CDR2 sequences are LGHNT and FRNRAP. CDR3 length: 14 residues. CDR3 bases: TGTGCTAGTGGGGGACCCCTTCGCGCAGATACGCAGTATTTT. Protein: CASGGPLRADTQYF.

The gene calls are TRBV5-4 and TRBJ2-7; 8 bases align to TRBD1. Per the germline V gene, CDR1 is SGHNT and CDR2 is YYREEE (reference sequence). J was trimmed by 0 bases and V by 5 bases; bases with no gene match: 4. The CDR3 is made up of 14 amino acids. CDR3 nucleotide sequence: TGTGCCAGCAGTCCTGGACAGGGCTCCTACGAGCAGTACTTC. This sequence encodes CASSPGQGSYEQYF.

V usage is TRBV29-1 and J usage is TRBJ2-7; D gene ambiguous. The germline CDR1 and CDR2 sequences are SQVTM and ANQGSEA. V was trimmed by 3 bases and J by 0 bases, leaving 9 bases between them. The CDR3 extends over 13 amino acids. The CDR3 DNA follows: TGCAGCGTTGAGGACGGCGACTCCTACGAGCAGTACTTC. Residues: CSVEDGDSYEQYF.